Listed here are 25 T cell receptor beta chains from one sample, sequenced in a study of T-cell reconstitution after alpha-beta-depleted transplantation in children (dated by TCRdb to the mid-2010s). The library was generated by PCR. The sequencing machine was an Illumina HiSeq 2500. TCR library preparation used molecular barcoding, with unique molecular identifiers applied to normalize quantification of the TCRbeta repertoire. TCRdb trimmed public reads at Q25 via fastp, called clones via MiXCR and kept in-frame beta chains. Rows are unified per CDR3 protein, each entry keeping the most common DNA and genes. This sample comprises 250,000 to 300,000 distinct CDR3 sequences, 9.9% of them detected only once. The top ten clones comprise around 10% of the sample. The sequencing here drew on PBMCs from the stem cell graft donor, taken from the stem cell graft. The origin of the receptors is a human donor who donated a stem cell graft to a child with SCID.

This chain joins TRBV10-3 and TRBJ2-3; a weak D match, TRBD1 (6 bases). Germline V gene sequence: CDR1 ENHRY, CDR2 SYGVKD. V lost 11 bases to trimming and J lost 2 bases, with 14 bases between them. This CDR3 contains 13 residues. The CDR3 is CAGADRPTDTQYF. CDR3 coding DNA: TGTGCCGGAGCAGACAGGCCCACAGATACGCAGTATTTT.

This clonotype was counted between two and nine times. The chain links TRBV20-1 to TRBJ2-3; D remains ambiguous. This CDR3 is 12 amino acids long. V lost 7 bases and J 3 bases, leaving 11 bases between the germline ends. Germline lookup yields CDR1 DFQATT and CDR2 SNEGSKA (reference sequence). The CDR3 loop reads CSGYKETDTQYF. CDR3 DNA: TGCAGTGGGTACAAGGAAACAGATACGCAGTATTTT.

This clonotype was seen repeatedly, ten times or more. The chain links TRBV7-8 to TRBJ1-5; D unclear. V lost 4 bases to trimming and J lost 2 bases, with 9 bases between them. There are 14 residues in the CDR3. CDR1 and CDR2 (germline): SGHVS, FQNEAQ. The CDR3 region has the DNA TGTGCCAGCAGCTCCGTAGGCGGCAATCAGCCCCAGCATTTT. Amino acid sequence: CASSSVGGNQPQHF.

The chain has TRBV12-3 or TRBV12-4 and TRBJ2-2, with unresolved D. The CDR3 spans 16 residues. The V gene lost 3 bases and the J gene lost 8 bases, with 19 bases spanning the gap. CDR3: CASSLKLPVSSGELFF. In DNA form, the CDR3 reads TGTGCCAGCAGTTTGAAGCTACCCGTATCGTCTGGGGAGCTGTTTTTT.

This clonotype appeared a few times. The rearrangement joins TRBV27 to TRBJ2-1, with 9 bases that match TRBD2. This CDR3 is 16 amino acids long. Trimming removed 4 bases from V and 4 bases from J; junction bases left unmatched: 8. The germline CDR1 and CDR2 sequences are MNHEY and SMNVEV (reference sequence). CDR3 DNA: TGTGCCAGCAGTTGGGGCGGGGGGGCGGCTTACAATGAGCAGTTCTTC. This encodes CASSWGGGAAYNEQFF.

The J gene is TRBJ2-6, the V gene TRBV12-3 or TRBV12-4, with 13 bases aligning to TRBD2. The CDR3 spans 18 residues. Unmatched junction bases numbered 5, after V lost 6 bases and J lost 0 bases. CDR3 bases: TGTGCCAGCAGCCTACTAGCGGGGGGGCACTCTGGGGCCAACGTCCTGACTTTC. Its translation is CASSLLAGGHSGANVLTF.

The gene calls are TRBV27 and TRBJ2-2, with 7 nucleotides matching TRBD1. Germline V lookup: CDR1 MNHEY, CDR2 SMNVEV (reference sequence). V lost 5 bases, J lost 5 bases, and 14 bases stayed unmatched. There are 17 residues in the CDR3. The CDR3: CASSKHRQGGRTGELFF. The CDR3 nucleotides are TGTGCCAGCAGTAAACACCGACAGGGCGGGCGAACCGGGGAGCTGTTTTTT.

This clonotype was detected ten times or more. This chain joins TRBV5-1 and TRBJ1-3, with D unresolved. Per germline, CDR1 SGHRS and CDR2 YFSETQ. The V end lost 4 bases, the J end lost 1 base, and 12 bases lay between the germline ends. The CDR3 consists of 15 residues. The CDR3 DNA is TGCGCCAGCAGCCGAGACGGGAGTTCTGGAAACACCATATATTTT. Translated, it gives CASSRDGSSGNTIYF.

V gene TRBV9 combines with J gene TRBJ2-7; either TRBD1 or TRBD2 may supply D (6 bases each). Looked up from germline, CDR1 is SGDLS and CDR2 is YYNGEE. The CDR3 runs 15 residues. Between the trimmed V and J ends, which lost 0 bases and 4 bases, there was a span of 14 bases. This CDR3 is CASSVGRGSLYEQYF. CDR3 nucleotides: TGTGCCAGCAGCGTAGGGAGGGGGAGTCTATACGAGCAGTACTTC.

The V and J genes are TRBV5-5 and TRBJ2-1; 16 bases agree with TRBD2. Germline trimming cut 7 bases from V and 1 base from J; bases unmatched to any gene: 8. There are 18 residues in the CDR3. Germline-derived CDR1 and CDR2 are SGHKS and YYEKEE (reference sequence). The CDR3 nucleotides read TGTGCCAGCCGATTGGGACTAGCGGGGGGGCCATCCTACAATGAGCAGTTCTTC. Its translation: CASRLGLAGGPSYNEQFF. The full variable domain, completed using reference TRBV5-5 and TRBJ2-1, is DAGVTQSPTHLIKTRGQQVTLRCSPISGHKSVSWYQQVLGQGPQFIFQYYEKEERGRGNFPDRFSARQFPNYSSELNVNALLLGDSALYLCASRLGLAGGPSYNEQFFGPGTRLTVL.

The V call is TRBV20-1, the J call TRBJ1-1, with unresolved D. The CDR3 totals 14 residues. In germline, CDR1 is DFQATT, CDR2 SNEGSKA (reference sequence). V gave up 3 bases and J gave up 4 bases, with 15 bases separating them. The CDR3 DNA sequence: TGCAGTGCTAGGTCAATGGGCCCAGTCACTGAAGCTTTCTTT. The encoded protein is CSARSMGPVTEAFF.

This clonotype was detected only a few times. The CDR3 bases are TGCAGTGCTAGGGAGTTACCTGAAGCTTTCTTT. Translation gives CSARELPEAFF. This sequence joins TRBV20-1 and TRBJ1-1; D call uncertain. V lost 3 bases, J lost 6 bases, and 8 bases lay in between. The CDR3 totals 11 residues. Germline CDR1 is DFQATT and CDR2 is SNEGSKA (reference sequence).

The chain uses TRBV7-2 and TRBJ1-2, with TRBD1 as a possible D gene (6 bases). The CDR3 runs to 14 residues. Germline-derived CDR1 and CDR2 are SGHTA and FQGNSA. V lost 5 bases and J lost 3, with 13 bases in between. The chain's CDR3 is CASSQEAGDYGYTF. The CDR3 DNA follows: TGTGCCAGCAGCCAAGAGGCAGGGGACTATGGCTACACCTTC.

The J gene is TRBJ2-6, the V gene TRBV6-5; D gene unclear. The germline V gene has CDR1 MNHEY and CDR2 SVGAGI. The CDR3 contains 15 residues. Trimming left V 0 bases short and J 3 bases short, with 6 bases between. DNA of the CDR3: TGTGCCAGCAGTTACTCAGGGTTTGGGGCCAACGTCCTGACTTTC. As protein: CASSYSGFGANVLTF.

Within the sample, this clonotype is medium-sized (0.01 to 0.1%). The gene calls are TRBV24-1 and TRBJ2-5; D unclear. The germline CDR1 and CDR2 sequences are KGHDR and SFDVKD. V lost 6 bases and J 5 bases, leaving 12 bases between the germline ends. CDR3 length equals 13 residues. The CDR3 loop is CATSPTVGETQYF. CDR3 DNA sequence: TGTGCCACCAGTCCGACCGTGGGGGAGACCCAGTACTTC.

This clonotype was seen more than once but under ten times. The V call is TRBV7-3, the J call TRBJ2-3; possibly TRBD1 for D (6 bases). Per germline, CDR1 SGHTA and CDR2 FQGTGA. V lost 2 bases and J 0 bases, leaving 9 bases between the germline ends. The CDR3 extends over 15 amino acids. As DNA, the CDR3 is TGTGCCAGCAGCTTAGGGGACACGAGCACAGATACGCAGTATTTT. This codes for CASSLGDTSTDTQYF. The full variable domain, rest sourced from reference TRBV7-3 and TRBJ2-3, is GAGVSQTPSNKVTEKGKYVELRCDPISGHTALYWYRQSLGQGPEFLIYFQGTGAADDSGLPNDRFFAVRPEGSVSTLKIQRTERGDSAVYLCASSLGDTSTDTQYFGPGTRLTVL.

DNA for the CDR3: TGTGCCAGCAGCTTAGAGAGGCTGGAGCAGTACTTC. It encodes CASSLERLEQYF. The chain has TRBV7-8 and TRBJ2-7; no definite D call. The CDR3 is 12 residues long. CDR1 SGHVS and CDR2 FQNEAQ come from the germline V gene. V was pared by 1 base and J by 7 bases, with 8 bases between. Full variable domain (missing parts from reference TRBV7-8 and TRBJ2-7): GAGVSQSPRYKVAKRGQDVALRCDPISGHVSLFWYQQALGQGPEFLTYFQNEAQLDKSGLPSDRFFAERPEGSVSTLKIQRTQQEDSAVYLCASSLERLEQYFGPGTRLTVT.

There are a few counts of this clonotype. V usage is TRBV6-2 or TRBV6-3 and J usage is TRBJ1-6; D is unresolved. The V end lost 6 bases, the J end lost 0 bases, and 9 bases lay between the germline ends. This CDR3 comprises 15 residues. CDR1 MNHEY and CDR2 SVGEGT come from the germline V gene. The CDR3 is CASSRGTSYNSPLHF. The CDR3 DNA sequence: TGTGCCAGCAGCCGGGGTACCTCCTATAATTCACCCCTCCACTTT.

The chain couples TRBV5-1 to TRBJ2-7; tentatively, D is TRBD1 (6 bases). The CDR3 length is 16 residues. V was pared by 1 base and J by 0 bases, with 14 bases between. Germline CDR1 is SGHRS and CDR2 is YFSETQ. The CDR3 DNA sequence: TGCGCCAGCAGCTTGCGCTGGGACACCTACTCCTACGAGCAGTACTTC. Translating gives CASSLRWDTYSYEQYF.

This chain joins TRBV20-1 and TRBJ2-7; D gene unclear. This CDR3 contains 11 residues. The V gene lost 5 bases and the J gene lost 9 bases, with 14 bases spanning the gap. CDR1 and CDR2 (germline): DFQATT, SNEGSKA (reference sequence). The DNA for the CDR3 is TGCAGTGCTCCCCTCGGAGATCGGCAGTACTTC. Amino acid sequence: CSAPLGDRQYF.

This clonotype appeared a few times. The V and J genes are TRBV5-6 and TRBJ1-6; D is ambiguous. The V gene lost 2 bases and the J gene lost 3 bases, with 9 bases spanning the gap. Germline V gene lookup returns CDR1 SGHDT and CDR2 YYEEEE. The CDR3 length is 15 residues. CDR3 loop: CASSFNRLYNSPLHF. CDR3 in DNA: TGTGCCAGCAGCTTTAACAGACTCTATAATTCACCCCTCCACTTT. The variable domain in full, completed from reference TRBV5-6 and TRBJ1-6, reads DAGVTQSPTHLIKTRGQQVTLRCSPKSGHDTVSWYQQALGQGPQFIFQYYEEEERQRGNFPDRFSGHQFPNYSSELNVNALLLGDSALYLCASSFNRLYNSPLHFGNGTRLTVT.

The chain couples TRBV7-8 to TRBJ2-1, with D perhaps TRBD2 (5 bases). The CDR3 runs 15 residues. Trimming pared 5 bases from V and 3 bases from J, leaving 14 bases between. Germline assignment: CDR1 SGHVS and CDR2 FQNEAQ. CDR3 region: CASSPGLGSYNEQFF. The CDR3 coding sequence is TGTGCCAGCAGCCCGGGCCTGGGGAGCTACAATGAGCAGTTCTTC.

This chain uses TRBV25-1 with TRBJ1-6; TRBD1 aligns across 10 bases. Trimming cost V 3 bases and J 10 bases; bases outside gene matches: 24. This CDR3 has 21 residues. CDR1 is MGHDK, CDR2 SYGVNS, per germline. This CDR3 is CASSEDWGYKARQGAGSPLHF. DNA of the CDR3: TGTGCCAGCAGTGAGGATTGGGGCTATAAGGCGAGACAGGGGGCCGGGTCACCCCTCCACTTT.

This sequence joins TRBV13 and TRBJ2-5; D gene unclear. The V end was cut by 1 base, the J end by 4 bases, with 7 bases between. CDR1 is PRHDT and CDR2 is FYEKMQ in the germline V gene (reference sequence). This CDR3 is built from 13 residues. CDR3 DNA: TGTGCCAGCAGCTTAGAAGGGTTAGAGACCCAGTACTTC. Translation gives CASSLEGLETQYF.

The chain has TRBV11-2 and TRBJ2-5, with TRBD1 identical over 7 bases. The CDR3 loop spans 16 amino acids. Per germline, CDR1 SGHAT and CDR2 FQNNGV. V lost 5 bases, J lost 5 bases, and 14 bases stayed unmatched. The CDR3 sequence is CASSIRGATGDETQYF. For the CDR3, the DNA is TGTGCCAGCAGCATCAGGGGAGCAACAGGGGATGAGACCCAGTACTTC.